The 7 T cell receptor beta chains below all came from one sample that was sequenced in a study of T cell repertoires in cytomegalovirus infection. TCRdb recomputed calls from the reads with MiXCR, one row per CDR3 protein. The sample records some 100,000 distinct CDR3 sequences, less than 25% being singletons. Sequencing used CD8+ T cells from PBMCs. These TCRs come from a human donor in good health (CMV status not recorded). Some clones in this sample may be carry-over from other donors' samples.

The rearrangement joins TRBV20-1 to TRBJ2-3, with a tentative D call TRBD2 (5 bases). The CDR3 length is 15 residues. Per the germline V gene, CDR1 is DFQATT and CDR2 is SNEGSKA (reference sequence). V was cut by 2 bases and J by 0 bases, with 12 bases left in between. As DNA, the CDR3 is TGCAGTGCTAGATCCTACGGGATTAGCACAGATACGCAGTATTTT. Translated: CSARSYGISTDTQYF.

This clonotype was recorded at least ten times. CDR3 sequence (DNA): TGTGCCAGCAGCTTACTAGCGGGAGGACTCTCCTACAATGAGCAGTTCTTC. Residues: CASSLLAGGLSYNEQFF. The chain joins TRBV7-8 to TRBJ2-1, with 11 bases that match TRBD2. J gave up 0 bases and V 2 bases, and 3 bases lay outside the gene matches. The CDR3 has 17 amino acids. The germline CDR1 and CDR2 sequences are SGHVS and FQNEAQ.

This clonotype appeared a few times. J is TRBJ2-7 and V is TRBV13, with TRBD1 matching 7 bases. The germline gives CDR1 PRHDT, CDR2 FYEKMQ (reference sequence). The CDR3 contains 14 residues. The V gene end was trimmed by 3 bases and the J gene end by 0 bases; junction bases not matched to a gene: 2. The CDR3 DNA reads as TGTGCCAGCAGCTTGGGACAGTCCTCCTACGAGCAGTACTTC. Its protein product is CASSLGQSSYEQYF.

The sample holds a few counts of this clonotype. CDR3 sequence reads: CASSPTGAVYEQYF. The CDR3 DNA reads as TGTGCCAGCAGTCCCACAGGGGCGGTCTACGAGCAGTACTTC. The chain recombines TRBV27 with TRBJ2-7; 7 bases align to TRBD1. The CDR3 is made up of 14 amino acids. With V trimmed by 5 bases and J by 3 bases, 7 bases remained unmatched. Germline V lookup: CDR1 MNHEY, CDR2 SMNVEV (reference sequence).

This clonotype was counted at least ten times. The chain carries TRBV6-2 or TRBV6-3 and TRBJ1-3; no definite D call. This CDR3 region has 16 residues. CDR1 MNHEY and CDR2 SVGEGT come from the germline V gene. Trimming left V 2 bases short and J 0 bases short, with 11 bases between. For the CDR3, the DNA is TGTGCCAGCAGTTACCTTAGAAAGAGCTCTGGAAACACCATATATTTT. Residues: CASSYLRKSSGNTIYF.

This clonotype was seen more than once but under ten times. This sequence joins TRBV4-3 and TRBJ2-7; D call uncertain. Trimming took 1 base from V and 4 from J, leaving 14 bases between them. The CDR3 has 15 amino acids. CDR1 LGHNA and CDR2 YSLEER come from the germline V gene. The CDR3, as DNA: TGCGCCAGCAGCCAAGTAACAGTAGGCCCATACGAGCAGTACTTC. Translating it yields CASSQVTVGPYEQYF.

V is TRBV19 and J is TRBJ1-1; no definite D call. Germline values: CDR1 LNHDA, CDR2 SQIVND (reference sequence). V dropped 3 bases and J dropped 4 bases, with 15 bases sitting between them. The CDR3 totals 15 residues. CDR3 sequence reads: CASSMMVGSVTEAFF. As DNA, the CDR3 is TGTGCCAGTAGTATGATGGTGGGGTCTGTCACTGAAGCTTTCTTT.